This is a list of T cell receptor beta chains from one sample in a study of control samples from healthy donors and cancer patients. The table came from immunoSEQ multiplex PCR; TCRdb's copy has only in-frame clones and leaves some out. The top ten hold roughly 5% of the sample, which has 82,000 or so clones, around 94% seen once. Sequenced input: blood. Source of these receptors: a woman younger than 30 in good health. Both conserved end residues are part of each CDR3. A D gene is named only where the DNA matches it firmly. The size of a clone is reported for some rows only, either as once, few or many, or as a class for expanded clones.

D gene	clone size	V gene	J gene	CDR3 DNA	CDR3 protein
.	few	TRBV6-5	TRBJ2-3	TGTGCCAGCAGCCCCATGGTGACTAAGACAGATACGCAGTATTTT	CASSPMVTKTDTQYF
.	.	TRBV9	TRBJ2-2	TGTGCCAGCAGCGTAGGGTCCACCGGGGAGCTGTTTTTT	CASSVGSTGELFF
.	once	TRBV12-3/TRBV12-4	TRBJ1-1	TGTGCCAGCAGTCCTACAACAGCTGAAGCTTTCTTT	CASSPTTAEAFF
.	.	TRBV29-1	TRBJ2-7	TGCAGCGTTACCGGACAGATAGACTACGAGCAGTACTTC	CSVTGQIDYEQYF
TRBD1	.	TRBV5-6	TRBJ1-5	TGTGCCAGCAGCTTCGGACAGGGACTAAGCAATCAGCCCCAGCATTTT	CASSFGQGLSNQPQHF
TRBD2	.	TRBV28	TRBJ2-3	TGTGCCAGCAGTTCCCGGGGGGAGGGCCCGGGAGATACGCAGTATTTT	CASSSRGEGPGDTQYF
.	.	TRBV12-3/TRBV12-4	TRBJ2-5	TGTGCCAGCGTCTCCGGGCCACAAGAGACCCAGTACTTC	CASVSGPQETQYF
.	.	TRBV7-9	TRBJ2-1	TGTGCCAGCAGCTTTTTCTCTCTCTTTGGTCAATTTTACAATGAGCAGTTCTTC	CASSFFSLFGQFYNEQFF
.	few	TRBV11-3	TRBJ2-7	TGTGCCAGCAGCTTAAGGGCGGGCTCCTACGAGCAGTACTTC	CASSLRAGSYEQYF
.	once	TRBV18	TRBJ1-1	TGTGCCAGTAAAACCTGGCAGGGGGAAGCTTTCTTT	CASKTWQGEAFF
TRBD1	.	TRBV2	TRBJ2-7	TGTGCCAGCAGTCCTCGACAGGGCTCCTACGAGCAGTACTTC	CASSPRQGSYEQYF
.	.	TRBV12-3/TRBV12-4	TRBJ2-7	TGTGCCAGTGGGGTCCAACCTCACAAGCAGTACTTC	CASGVQPHKQYF
.	.	TRBV6-6	TRBJ2-1	TGTGCCAGCAGTTACTCGACATCCGTAAATGAGCAGTTCTTC	CASSYSTSVNEQFF
TRBD1	once	TRBV6-5	TRBJ2-1	TGTGCCAGCAGGAGACCGGGACAGGACTACAATGAGCAGTTCTTC	CASRRPGQDYNEQFF
TRBD1	.	TRBV27	TRBJ1-2	TGTGCCAGCTCAGTCGCGGACAGGGCGCAGGGCTACACCTTC	CASSVADRAQGYTF
.	.	TRBV7-8	TRBJ2-1	TGTGCCAGCAGCCTCGTTAATCCAGGGAGCTCCTACAATGAGCAGTTCTTC	CASSLVNPGSSYNEQFF
TRBD1	.	TRBV5-1	TRBJ1-3	TGCGCCAGCAGCTTGGCCACAGGGGTTGCCGGAAACACCATATATTTT	CASSLATGVAGNTIYF
.	.	TRBV11-1	TRBJ2-5	TGTGCCAGCAGCTTAGTTTTGATGGAGACCCAGTACTTC	CASSLVLMETQYF
TRBD1	.	TRBV27	TRBJ1-4	TGTGCCAGCAGCTTGCTAGGACAGGGCAATAGAAAACTGTTTTTT	CASSLLGQGNRKLFF
.	.	TRBV10-1	TRBJ2-3	TGCGCCAGCAGTGAAGGTAGCGGAGTCACAGATACGCAGTATTTT	CASSEGSGVTDTQYF
TRBD2	.	TRBV5-1	TRBJ2-3	TGCGCCAGCAGCTTAGGGTTACTAGCGGGGGGGTCGAGCACAGATACGCAGTATTTT	CASSLGLLAGGSSTDTQYF
.	.	TRBV11-1	TRBJ2-7	TGTGCCAGCAGCTTAGGGACGGACTCCTACGAGCAGTACTTC	CASSLGTDSYEQYF
.	once	TRBV6-5	TRBJ1-5	TGTGCCAGCAGTTACTCGAGGGGCAATCAGCCCCAGCATTTT	CASSYSRGNQPQHF
.	.	TRBV10-3	TRBJ1-5	TGTGCCATCAGTCGGGGGGACAAAAGAAGCAATCAGCCCCAGCATTTT	CAISRGDKRSNQPQHF
TRBD1	.	TRBV19	TRBJ1-4	TGTGCCAGTAGCGACACAGGGACAGCTAATGAAAAACTGTTTTTT	CASSDTGTANEKLFF
TRBD1	.	TRBV28	TRBJ2-5	TGTGCCAGCAGCCTAAGAGGGACAGGGGGTCGCGAGACCCAGTACTTC	CASSLRGTGGRETQYF
.	.	TRBV14	TRBJ1-1	TGTGCCAGCAGCCAACGGCCCGGGCAGGGGAACACTGAAGCTTTCTTT	CASSQRPGQGNTEAFF
.	.	TRBV27	TRBJ1-5	TGTGCCAGCAGTTTAGGTGCGAGCAATCAGCCCCAGCATTTT	CASSLGASNQPQHF
TRBD1	.	TRBV15	TRBJ2-4	TGTGCCACCAGCACCGGGGACAGGGACGACTTC	CATSTGDRDDF
.	.	TRBV5-1	TRBJ2-5	TGCGCCAGCAGCTTCAAAGATCGCGTAGAGACCCAGTACTTC	CASSFKDRVETQYF
.	.	TRBV7-9	TRBJ2-1	TGTGCCAGCAGCTCCAGCGGATATGCCCGCGGTAGGTACAATGAGCAGTTCTTC	CASSSSGYARGRYNEQFF
TRBD1	.	TRBV29-1	TRBJ1-5	TGCAGCGTTGAAATAGGACAGGGGATACATTTT	CSVEIGQGIHF
TRBD1	once	TRBV5-1	TRBJ2-3	TGCGCCAGCAGCTTTGGACAGGGTCACACAGATACGCAGTATTTT	CASSFGQGHTDTQYF